The next 10 T cell receptor beta chains were all read from a single sample in a study of T cell responses to AZD1222 COVID-19 vaccine. The table came from immunoSEQ multiplex PCR; TCRdb's copy has only in-frame clones and leaves some out. In the table there are roughly 100,000 clones, 80% to 90% of which are singletons. The sample was peripheral blood, taken 28 days after the second AZD1222 dose. Receptor source: an adult who received the AZD1222 COVID-19 vaccine.

The rearrangement joins TRBV30 to TRBJ2-7; perhaps TRBD1 as D (5 bases). The CDR3 sequence is 13 residues long. V dropped 0 bases and J dropped 3 bases, with 9 bases sitting between them. Germline V gene sequence: CDR1 GTSNPN, CDR2 SVGIG (reference sequence). CDR3 sequence: CAWSVGHYYEQYF. The DNA for the CDR3 is TGTGCCTGGAGTGTGGGGCACTACTACGAGCAGTACTTC.

This clone was picked up a small number of times. V gene TRBV7-9 combines with J gene TRBJ1-5; D call uncertain. V was pared by 4 bases and J by 5 bases, with 12 bases between. The CDR3 is 14 amino acids. The V gene's germline CDR1 is SEHNR and CDR2 FQNEAQ (reference sequence). CDR3 coding DNA: TGTGCCAGCAGCTCCCACTGGTCGTATCAGCCCCAGCATTTT. Translation gives CASSSHWSYQPQHF.

The chain is built from TRBV12-3 or TRBV12-4 and TRBJ1-1; a possible D gene is TRBD1 (6 bases). V lost 5 bases, J lost 5 bases, and 9 bases lay in between. CDR3 length: 12 amino acids. CDR3 bases: TGTGCCAGCAGTCCGGGACATACTGAAGCTTTCTTT. Residues: CASSPGHTEAFF.

V is TRBV10-3 and J is TRBJ1-1; tentatively, D is TRBD1 (6 bases). Germline CDR1 and CDR2: ENHRY and SYGVKD. The CDR3 extends over 13 amino acids. V lost 10 bases and J 4 bases, leaving 16 bases between the germline ends. DNA of the CDR3: TGTGCCAACCGTCCGGGGGGCGGCACTGAAGCTTTCTTT. This gives the protein CANRPGGGTEAFF.

The chain links TRBV2 to TRBJ1-5; 9 nucleotides match TRBD1. The CDR3 runs to 15 residues. V gave up 5 bases and J gave up 6 bases; unmatched junction bases: 8. CDR1 SNHLY and CDR2 FYNNEI come from the germline V gene. Here the CDR3 DNA reads TGTGCCAGCAGTTGGGGACAGGGCTCTGTTCAGCCCCAGCATTTT. It specifies CASSWGQGSVQPQHF.

The rearrangement links TRBV5-1 to TRBJ2-1, with D possibly being TRBD2 (6 bases). V was cut by 4 bases and J by 9 bases, with 20 bases left in between. Per germline, CDR1 SGHRS and CDR2 YFSETQ. This CDR3 region has 15 residues. The CDR3, as DNA: TGCGCCAGCAGCCGAACTTCGGGACTCGAGGGTGAGCAGTTCTTC. Protein sequence: CASSRTSGLEGEQFF.

The chain has TRBV18 and TRBJ2-1, with 11 positions matching TRBD2. Germline trimming cut 6 bases from V and 2 bases from J; bases unmatched to any gene: 3. Germline V gene lookup returns CDR1 KGHSH and CDR2 LQKENI. The CDR3 has 15 residues. In DNA form, the CDR3 reads TGTGCCAGCTCCCCGACTAGCGGGACCTACAATGAGCAGTTCTTC. Protein product: CASSPTSGTYNEQFF.

The chain combines TRBV28 with TRBJ2-2; 9 positions agree with TRBD1. The CDR3 is 16 residues long. V lost 5 bases to trimming and J lost 2 bases; unmatched junction nucleotides: 6. Germline CDR1 is MDHEN and CDR2 is SYDVKM. CDR3: CASSLTGGINTGELFF. The CDR3, as DNA: TGTGCCAGCAGTCTTACAGGGGGCATCAACACCGGGGAGCTGTTTTTT. The variable domain in full, with the rest retrieved from reference TRBV28 and TRBJ2-2, is DVKVTQSSRYLVKRTGEKVFLECVQDMDHENMFWYRQDPGLGLRLIYFSYDVKMKEKGDIPEGYSVSREKKERFSLILESASTNQTSMYLCASSLTGGINTGELFFGEGSRLTVL.

This chain connects TRBV28 to TRBJ1-2; 7 bases align to TRBD1. The CDR3 has 15 amino acids. Germline assignment: CDR1 MDHEN and CDR2 SYDVKM. V lost 4 bases, J lost 5 bases, and 10 bases stayed unmatched. This chain's CDR3 is CASSSGTANVYGYTF. CDR3 nucleotide sequence: TGTGCCAGCAGTTCGGGGACAGCTAATGTTTATGGCTACACCTTC.

CDR3 nucleotide sequence: TGTGCCAGCAGCTTAGGGGGTAGTGGCTACGAGCAGTACTTC. Amino acid sequence: CASSLGGSGYEQYF. The chain joins TRBV7-9 to TRBJ2-7; D remains ambiguous. V lost 1 base, J lost 3 bases, and 10 bases lay in between. Per the germline V gene, CDR1 is SEHNR and CDR2 is FQNEAQ (reference sequence). CDR3 length equals 14 residues. Together with reference TRBV7-9 and TRBJ2-7, the CDR3 gives the full variable domain: DTGVSQNPRHKITKRGQNVTFRCDPISEHNRLYWYRQTLGQGPEFLTYFQNEAQLEKSRLLSDRFSAERPKGSFSTLEIQRTEQGDSAMYLCASSLGGSGYEQYFGPGTRLTVT.